This T cell receptor (beta chain) was recorded in a study of blood T cells in healthy people across ages. Study observations and caveats: Unknown CMV status may confound age-related changes in expanded clones. Greater diversity and more naive CD4+ cells were seen in long-lived donors than in aged donors.

Per sample, no less than 6 micrograms of total RNA were extracted. About this clonotype itself: Antigen: not known.

With a J-beta primer mix and a sample-barcoded 5' primer, a second PCR ran roughly 6 to 11 cycles. From each sample, at least 2.5 million paired-end reads containing CDR3 were obtained. TCRdb reprocessed the 5' RACE reads with MiXCR, giving one entry per CDR3 protein. The repertoire holds 780,000 or so distinct CDR3 sequences, with roughly 50% as singletons. Germline V lookup: CDR1 SGHRS, CDR2 YFSETQ. This CDR3 is built from 19 residues. V shed 4 bases, J shed 0 bases, and the junction held 16 bases outside the gene matches. Sequencing was performed on blood. The chain employs TRBV5-1 and TRBJ2-7, with 10 bases identical to TRBD1. This TCR was sampled from a man older than 75 in good health. The CDR3 nucleotides are TGCGCCAGCAGCCGGGGACAGGGGTTGACTAGCGCAAGCTCCTACGAGCAGTACTTC. Translation gives CASSRGQGLTSASSYEQYF.